This TCR beta chain was documented in a study of CD8+CD57+ T cells in acquired aplastic anemia. The CDR3 contains 14 residues. Per the germline V gene, CDR1 is SGHVS and CDR2 is FNYEAQ. Patients picked for sequencing had shown CD8+CD57+ cell expansion detected by flow cytometry. In regard to this clonotype: An end of the junction differs from the germline gene, which may be a read error.

Genomic DNA was employed as the template in profiling TCR beta VDJ and CDR3. TCRdb analysed the reads with MiXCR anew, one entry per CDR3 protein. The sample consists of 200,000 to 300,000 distinct CDR3 sequences, about 80% of them appearing once. The receptor's source is a human donor with aplastic anemia. The material sequenced was sorted CD4+, CD8+, or CD8+CD57+ T cells (not recorded which) from PBMCs. The chain recombines TRBV7-6 with TRBJ2-1; TRBD1 matches 8 bases. CDR3 sequence: CASSLDRALSPLLF. CDR3 sequence (DNA): TGTGCCAGCAGTTTGGACAGGGCACTTTCACCCCTCCTCTTC.